Below, 18 T cell receptor beta chains from the same sample are listed, as sequenced in a study of blood T cell repertoires in COVID-19. The repertoire was sequenced with immunoSEQ multiplex PCR; TCRdb's copy has only in-frame clones and lacks some. The sample holds under 100,000 clones, around 87% seen once. Sequencing input: peripheral blood. Receptors originate from a human donor in a cohort sampled during active COVID-19.

The rearrangement joins TRBV6-6 to TRBJ1-3, with 9 bases that match TRBD1. V shed 4 bases and J 1 base; nucleotides not matched to a gene: 5. The germline CDR1 and CDR2 sequences are MNHNY and SVGAGI (reference sequence). The CDR3 is 16 residues long. Here the CDR3 DNA reads TGTGCCAGCAGTTCGGGGGACAGGGTGTCTGGAAACACCATATATTTT. The encoded protein is CASSSGDRVSGNTIYF.

The chain has TRBV19 and TRBJ2-4, with 10 bases that match TRBD2. CDR3 length: 14 amino acids. The germline gives CDR1 LNHDA, CDR2 SQIVND (reference sequence). V shed 6 bases and J 7 bases; nucleotides not matched to a gene: 6. The CDR3 nucleotides read TGTGCCAGTAGCCCTAGCGGGGGAGTTAACATTCAGTACTTC. It specifies CASSPSGGVNIQYF.

This clone was seen only a few times. This chain connects TRBV27 to TRBJ2-7; 8 bases line up with TRBD2. The CDR3 runs to 16 residues. CDR1 is MNHEY and CDR2 is SMNVEV in the germline V gene (reference sequence). J was trimmed by 3 bases and V by 11 bases; bases with no gene match: 18. The CDR3 DNA follows: TGTGCCCCTCCCGGGGGGGCCGATATTAGTCTCTACGAGCAGTACTTC. It translates to CAPPGGADISLYEQYF.

For the CDR3, the DNA is TGCGCCAGCAGCTCCCGGACAGGGTCCGACGAGCAGTACTTC. The encoded protein is CASSSRTGSDEQYF. This chain links TRBV5-1 with TRBJ2-7; 8 nucleotides agree with TRBD1. This CDR3 is built from 14 residues. V trimming: 3 bases; J trimming: 5 bases; junction bases outside the gene matches: 7. The germline V gene has CDR1 SGHRS and CDR2 YFSETQ.

This sequence joins TRBV10-2 and TRBJ1-5; D uncertain. This CDR3 has 15 residues. CDR1 is WSHSY, CDR2 SAAADI, per germline. Trimming took off 7 bases at V and 1 base at J, with 14 bases between the two ends. The DNA for the CDR3 is TGCGCCAGCACCGAGGAGGGATCGAGCAATCAGCCCCAGCATTTT. This encodes CASTEEGSSNQPQHF.

This rearrangement joins TRBV16 to TRBJ1-5; TRBD1 aligns across 7 bases. CDR3 length: 14 residues. CDR1 KGHSY and CDR2 FQNENV come from the germline V gene. V lost 4 bases and J lost 5; bases outside the gene matches: 5. The CDR3 DNA sequence: TGTGCCAGCAGCCCACTCACAGGGGATCAGCCCCAGCATTTT. It translates to CASSPLTGDQPQHF.

The chain couples TRBV5-5 to TRBJ2-2; D is ambiguous. Germline CDR1 is SGHKS and CDR2 is YYEKEE (reference sequence). Trimming removed 6 bases at V and 0 bases at J, with 9 bases between. The CDR3 extends over 14 amino acids. CDR3 in amino acids: CASKSRSNTGELFF. In DNA, the CDR3 is TGTGCCAGCAAGAGTCGGTCGAACACCGGGGAGCTGTTTTTT. The variable domain in full, completed from reference TRBV5-5 and TRBJ2-2, reads DAGVTQSPTHLIKTRGQQVTLRCSPISGHKSVSWYQQVLGQGPQFIFQYYEKEERGRGNFPDRFSARQFPNYSSELNVNALLLGDSALYLCASKSRSNTGELFFGEGSRLTVL.

V gene TRBV12-3 or TRBV12-4 combines with J gene TRBJ2-7, with D maybe TRBD2 (6 bases). Trimming pared 7 bases from V and 6 bases from J, leaving 13 bases between. The length of the CDR3 is 12 residues. The chain's CDR3 is CASTFTGGEQYF. CDR3 coding DNA: TGTGCCAGCACCTTCACCGGGGGCGAGCAGTACTTC.

This chain links TRBV7-8 with TRBJ2-1; the D gene is possibly TRBD1 (5 bases). This CDR3 is built from 18 residues. V was shortened by 8 bases and J by 7 bases, with 30 bases between the two germline ends. Germline V CDR1 and CDR2: SGHVS, FQNEAQ. DNA of the CDR3: TGTGCCAGCGATCCATCCCCCCATCGTTGGGGCCGCTGGAATGAGCAGTTCTTC. Residues: CASDPSPHRWGRWNEQFF.

The genes are TRBV5-6 and TRBJ1-2; 7 bases align to TRBD1. V trimming: 4 bases; J trimming: 2 bases; junction bases outside the gene matches: 5. The CDR3 sequence is 14 residues long. Germline values: CDR1 SGHDT, CDR2 YYEEEE. CDR3 in DNA: TGTGCCAGCAGCCGGGGACAGATAAACTATGGCTACACCTTC. Residues: CASSRGQINYGYTF.

The rearrangement joins TRBV7-9 to TRBJ1-1; D not resolved. The CDR3 extends over 14 amino acids. Germline V lookup: CDR1 SEHNR, CDR2 FQNEAQ (reference sequence). Trimming cost V 6 bases and J 0 bases, with 11 bases left between them. Written as DNA, the CDR3 is TGTGCCAGCAGGGGCCAAGGCATGAACACTGAAGCTTTCTTT. It is translated as CASRGQGMNTEAFF.

V and J are TRBV3-1 (or the pseudogene TRBV3-2) and TRBJ2-1; D perhaps matches TRBD2 (6 bases). Trimming stripped 0 bases from V and 0 bases from J, with 12 bases between. The CDR3 length is 17 residues. The germline gives CDR1 LGHDT, CDR2 YNNKEL (reference sequence). CDR3 nucleotides: TGTGCCAGCAGCCAAGATAGCGCGGGGCTCTCCTACAATGAGCAGTTCTTC. The encoded protein is CASSQDSAGLSYNEQFF.

The chain links TRBV18 to TRBJ2-5, with 8 bases identical to TRBD1. The CDR3 is made up of 15 amino acids. Germline CDR1 KGHSH, CDR2 LQKENI. Trimming cost V 6 bases and J 5 bases; bases outside gene matches: 11. CDR3 in DNA: TGTGCCAGCTCGCCGACAGGGGCCCTTGGGGAGACCCAGTACTTC. It yields the protein CASSPTGALGETQYF.

The gene calls are TRBV15 and TRBJ2-4; tentative D call: TRBD1 (5 bases). Germline-derived CDR1 and CDR2 are LNHNV and YYDKDF (reference sequence). The CDR3 extends over 14 amino acids. With 0 bases removed from V and 3 bases from J, the gap between germline ends came to 6 bases. The CDR3 nucleotides are TGTGCCACCAGCAGAGACAGGGACAAAAACATTCAGTACTTC. Translating it yields CATSRDRDKNIQYF.

This clone was observed a handful of times. This chain links TRBV6-5 with TRBJ2-1; D is perhaps TRBD2 (6 bases). Trimming stripped 5 bases from V and 5 bases from J, with 13 bases between. The CDR3 has 14 residues. Per the germline V gene, CDR1 is MNHEY and CDR2 is SVGAGI. CDR3 residues: CASSRGTLNNEQFF. The CDR3 bases are TGTGCCAGCAGTCGGGGGACTCTTAACAATGAGCAGTTCTTC.

The V gene is TRBV6-4, the J gene TRBJ1-1; D gene ambiguous. The V gene lost 6 bases and the J gene lost 1 base, with 9 bases spanning the gap. This CDR3 is 13 amino acids long. Germline V gives CDR1 MRHNA, CDR2 SNTAGT. The chain's CDR3 is CASSDHWNTEAFF. The CDR3 DNA follows: TGTGCCAGCAGCGATCACTGGAACACTGAAGCTTTCTTT.

This sequence joins TRBV6-1 and TRBJ1-2, with 7 positions matching TRBD1. The CDR3 spans 13 residues. In germline, CDR1 is MNHNS, CDR2 SASEGT. V was pared by 2 bases and J by 6 bases, with 3 bases of the junction left unmatched. CDR3 nucleotides: TGTGCCAGCAGTGAAAGCGGACAGGATGGCTACACCTTC. Its protein product is CASSESGQDGYTF.

The V call is TRBV10-3, the J call TRBJ1-5; TRBD1 matches at 8 bases. The V gene end was trimmed by 6 bases and the J gene end by 0 bases; junction bases not matched to a gene: 7. Germline CDR1 is ENHRY and CDR2 is SYGVKD. This CDR3 contains 16 residues. CDR3 bases: TGTGCCATCAGCCGGACAGGGACCGATAGCAATCAGCCCCAGCATTTT. It translates to CAISRTGTDSNQPQHF.